These 27 T cell receptor beta chains came from one sample sequenced in a study of shared T cell receptors in the human thymus (dated by TCRdb to about 2021). Library construction relied on the immunoSEQ multiplex PCR assay. Not all clones reach the TCRdb copy of this immuneACCESS table, which keeps in-frame sequences only. Checked studies attribute under half of the gap to unresolved V genes and leave the rest unexplained. This sample holds roughly 560,000 clones; around 82% were observed only once. The ten largest clones represent 0.01% to 0.015% of the sample. A further study also used this sample, focusing on human thymus T cells.

What was sequenced was thymocytes. Source of these receptors: a boy under two years old with a congenital heart defect. Donor details come from another sample of the same person, matched by shared clones.

This clone has a single count. This chain connects TRBV7-2 to TRBJ2-3, with 12 bases matching TRBD2. This CDR3 is 17 amino acids long. CDR1 and CDR2 (germline): SGHTA, FQGNSA. Trimming took 4 bases from V and 2 from J; bases not matched to a gene: 7. The DNA for the CDR3 is TGTGCCAGCAGCTCCCACGGACTAGCGGGAACCACAGATACGCAGTATTTT. Amino acid sequence: CASSSHGLAGTTDTQYF.

The chain links TRBV27 to TRBJ1-5; 7 bases are a match to TRBD1. The CDR3 runs to 15 residues. J was trimmed by 1 base and V by 5 bases; bases with no gene match: 5. In germline, CDR1 is MNHEY, CDR2 SMNVEV (reference sequence). Here the CDR3 DNA reads TGTGCCAGCAGTGGACAGGTCGGGAGCAATCAGCCCCAGCATTTT. This translates into CASSGQVGSNQPQHF.

The chain recombines TRBV29-1 with TRBJ1-1; possibly TRBD1 for D (5 bases). CDR3 size: 15 residues. V lost 0 bases and J 1 base, leaving 12 bases between the germline ends. CDR1 is SQVTM and CDR2 is ANQGSEA in the germline V gene. CDR3 residues: CSVEDRGGKNTEAFF. The CDR3, as DNA: TGCAGCGTTGAAGATCGGGGGGGAAAGAACACTGAAGCTTTCTTT. Based on the CDR3 plus reference TRBV29-1 and TRBJ1-1, the full variable domain is SAVISQKPSRDICQRGTSLTIQCQVDSQVTMMFWYRQQPGQSLTLIATANQGSEATYESGFVIDKFPISRPNLTFSTLTVSNMSPEDSSIYLCSVEDRGGKNTEAFFGQGTRLTVV.

The chain combines TRBV29-1 with TRBJ2-5; 7 nucleotides line up with TRBD2. The CDR3 is 13 residues long. The junction had 5 bases not matched to a gene; V was cut back by 7 bases and J by 0 bases. CDR1 SQVTM and CDR2 ANQGSEA come from the germline V gene. CDR3 loop: CSAGTSDQETQYF. DNA for the CDR3: TGCAGCGCCGGTACTAGCGACCAAGAGACCCAGTACTTC.

The table lists this clone with a count of one. The chain joins TRBV5-1 to TRBJ2-7, with D perhaps matching TRBD1 (5 bases). V was shortened by 4 bases and J by 2 bases, with 16 bases between the two germline ends. Per germline, CDR1 SGHRS and CDR2 YFSETQ. CDR3 length equals 15 residues. CDR3 nucleotide sequence: TGCGCCAGCAGCCAGGGCCACAAAACACCCTACGAGCAGTACTTC. Encoded protein: CASSQGHKTPYEQYF.

This sequence joins TRBV20-1 and TRBJ1-1, with D unclear. Trimming took off 5 bases at V and 8 bases at J, with 12 bases between the two ends. CDR1 is DFQATT and CDR2 is SNEGSKA in the germline V gene (reference sequence). CDR3 length: 11 amino acids. The CDR3 loop is CSAWATPEAFF. CDR3 in DNA: TGCAGTGCTTGGGCCACACCGGAAGCTTTCTTT.

The chain joins TRBV4-2 to TRBJ2-5; the match to TRBD2 covers 14 bases. CDR1 is LGHNA, CDR2 YNFKEQ, per germline. V shed 3 bases, J shed 4 bases, and the junction held 7 bases outside the gene matches. The length of the CDR3 is 17 residues. The CDR3 DNA sequence: TGTGCCAGCAGCCACAGGACTAGCGGGAGGCGTGGAGAGACCCAGTACTTC. This sequence encodes CASSHRTSGRRGETQYF.

This sequence joins TRBV4-2 and TRBJ2-7; TRBD2 matches 11 bases. The CDR3 is 15 residues long. The J segment lost 7 bases and the V segment lost 4 bases, leaving 9 bases of the junction unmatched. The germline CDR1 and CDR2 sequences are LGHNA and YNFKEQ. CDR3 region: CASSPTSGSSGEQYF. DNA of the CDR3: TGTGCCAGCAGCCCCACTAGCGGGAGTTCTGGGGAGCAGTACTTC.

This clone was seen only a few times. J is TRBJ1-2 and V is TRBV10-2, with TRBD1 identical over 10 bases. The V and J ends lost 2 bases and 8 bases, in that order; junction bases with no gene match: 2. The CDR3 contains 13 residues. Germline lookup yields CDR1 WSHSY and CDR2 SAAADI. The CDR3 DNA reads as TGCGCCAGCAGTGAGCGGGACAGGGGAGGCTACACCTTC. It translates to CASSERDRGGYTF.

The chain uses TRBV4-1 and TRBJ2-7, with 7 positions matching TRBD2. Unmatched junction bases numbered 12, after V lost 4 bases and J lost 3 bases. This CDR3 contains 16 residues. Looked up from germline, CDR1 is MGHRA and CDR2 is YSYEKL. In nucleotides, the CDR3 is TGCGCCAGCAGCCGGCGTCTAGCGGACCTGGGCTACGAGCAGTACTTC. It encodes CASSRRLADLGYEQYF.

The chain has TRBV5-4 and TRBJ2-7; TRBD2 aligns across 9 bases. The V gene's germline CDR1 is SGHNT and CDR2 YYREEE (reference sequence). The length of the CDR3 is 15 residues. V shed 4 bases and J 3 bases; nucleotides not matched to a gene: 8. The CDR3 reads CASSLRTSAYYEQYF. The CDR3 DNA sequence: TGTGCCAGCAGCCTGAGGACTAGCGCATACTACGAGCAGTACTTC.

The chain joins TRBV11-2 to TRBJ1-2, with 7 bases fitting TRBD1. J gave up 4 bases and V 7 bases, and 18 bases lay outside the gene matches. The CDR3 extends over 17 amino acids. Looked up from germline, CDR1 is SGHAT and CDR2 is FQNNGV. In DNA form, the CDR3 reads TGTGCCAGCACCCCCGGCGAAGGGGGCGGGAGGGTCTATGGCTACACCTTC. This gives the protein CASTPGEGGGRVYGYTF.

For the CDR3, the DNA is TGTGCCAGCAGCTTAGAAAGCAGGCCGGCTACTAATCAGCCCCAGCATTTT. This translates into CASSLESRPATNQPQHF. The chain employs TRBV7-6 and TRBJ1-5; no clear D. V lost 1 base and J 4 bases, leaving 17 bases between the germline ends. CDR1 SGHVS and CDR2 FNYEAQ come from the germline V gene. The CDR3 is made up of 17 amino acids.

The chain employs TRBV13 and TRBJ1-4; D is uncertain. The CDR3 covers 16 residues. CDR1 and CDR2 (germline): PRHDT, FYEKMQ (reference sequence). Trimming pared 0 bases from V and 0 bases from J, leaving 8 bases between. CDR3 in amino acids: CASSLGHLATNEKLFF. DNA of the CDR3: TGTGCCAGCAGCTTAGGACACCTTGCAACTAATGAAAAACTGTTTTTT.

This clone was counted once. The chain recombines TRBV25-1 with TRBJ2-7; a possible D gene is TRBD2 (5 bases). Germline CDR1 reads MGHDK; CDR2 reads SYGVNS. The V gene lost 8 bases and the J gene lost 5 bases, with 28 bases spanning the gap. This CDR3 is built from 17 residues. This chain's CDR3 is CASYGPQPSSFRDEQYF. In DNA, the CDR3 is TGTGCCAGCTACGGGCCTCAGCCATCTAGCTTTCGGGACGAGCAGTACTTC.

This chain connects TRBV25-1 to TRBJ1-3; tentative D call: TRBD1 (6 bases). CDR3 length: 16 amino acids. V was trimmed by 3 bases and J by 0 bases, leaving 12 bases between them. CDR1 and CDR2 (germline): MGHDK, SYGVNS. In DNA form, the CDR3 reads TGTGCCAGCAGTGATCACAGACAGGTCTCTGGAAACACCATATATTTT. Residues: CASSDHRQVSGNTIYF.

The chain has TRBV4-3 and TRBJ2-7; D not resolved. Germline V gene lookup returns CDR1 LGHNA and CDR2 YSLEER. The CDR3 consists of 12 residues. V lost 0 bases and J lost 5, with 5 bases in between. The CDR3 DNA is TGCGCCAGCAGCCAAGATAGTCACGAGCAGTACTTC. Amino acids: CASSQDSHEQYF.

The chain carries TRBV29-1 and TRBJ2-1, with 10 bases that match TRBD2. The CDR3 is 14 amino acids. Germline loops: CDR1 SQVTM, CDR2 ANQGSEA. With 2 bases clipped from V and 8 bases from J, the junction kept 6 bases outside the gene matches. Here the CDR3 reads CSVEWSSGSDEQFF. CDR3 bases: TGCAGCGTTGAATGGTCTAGCGGGAGTGATGAGCAGTTCTTC.

V is TRBV4-3 and J is TRBJ2-7, with TRBD2 matching 7 bases. Germline V gene sequence: CDR1 LGHNA, CDR2 YSLEER. Unmatched junction bases numbered 5, after V lost 1 base and J lost 2 bases. This CDR3 is built from 15 residues. DNA for the CDR3: TGCGCCAGCAGCCAAGCGCGCGGGGGTCCCTACGAGCAGTACTTC. It yields the protein CASSQARGGPYEQYF.

The V call is TRBV5-8, the J call TRBJ1-5, with 7 bases that match TRBD1. This CDR3 has 15 residues. Germline CDR1 reads SGHTS; CDR2 reads YDEGEE. With 4 bases clipped from V and 4 bases from J, the junction kept 8 bases outside the gene matches. Here the CDR3 DNA reads TGTGCCAGCAGCCCGAGACAGGGCGCGAATCAGCCCCAGCATTTT. Its protein product is CASSPRQGANQPQHF.

The gene calls are TRBV7-6 and TRBJ1-2; maybe TRBD1 (6 bases). Germline lookup yields CDR1 SGHVS and CDR2 FNYEAQ. The CDR3 length is 14 residues. Deletions cut 11 bases from V and 8 bases from J, with 24 bases between. This CDR3 reads CAVKGRGGSGGYTF. CDR3 DNA sequence: TGTGCCGTGAAGGGGCGTGGGGGCTCAGGGGGCTACACCTTC.

DNA for the CDR3: TGTGCCAGCTCACCAGGTAACAGGGGCCCAGATACGCAGTATTTT. Translation: CASSPGNRGPDTQYF. The gene calls are TRBV18 and TRBJ2-3, with 7 bases identical to TRBD1. V lost 2 bases to trimming and J lost 4 bases; unmatched junction nucleotides: 6. There are 15 residues in the CDR3. Germline V gene data show CDR1 as KGHSH and CDR2 as LQKENI. The variable domain in full, completed from reference TRBV18 and TRBJ2-3, reads NAGVMQNPRHLVRRRGQEARLRCSPMKGHSHVYWYRQLPEEGLKFMVYLQKENIIDESGMPKERFSAEFPKEGPSILRIQQVVRGDSAAYFCASSPGNRGPDTQYFGPGTRLTVL.

The chain has TRBV2 and TRBJ2-5, with TRBD2 identical over 7 bases. CDR1 and CDR2 (germline): SNHLY, FYNNEI. V dropped 10 bases and J dropped 2; count of bases not matched to a gene: 10. The CDR3 has 14 amino acids. The CDR3 DNA follows: TGTGCCACCGGCGGGGGACCAAATCAAGAGACCCAGTACTTC. Translation: CATGGGPNQETQYF.

To note about this clone: This CDR3 is also generated by other DNA sequences in the sample. J is TRBJ2-3 and V is TRBV4-2; 11 nucleotides align to TRBD2. V was clipped by 1 base and J by 0 bases; unmatched bases: 0. Germline assignment: CDR1 LGHNA and CDR2 YNFKEQ. The CDR3 totals 16 residues. CDR3 nucleotides: TGTGCCAGCAGCCAAGGGACTAGCGGGAGCACAGATACGCAGTATTTT. Amino acid sequence: CASSQGTSGSTDTQYF.

The V call is TRBV5-4, the J call TRBJ2-3; 10 bases align to TRBD1. There are 15 residues in the CDR3. V shed 4 bases, J shed 6 bases, and the junction held 8 bases outside the gene matches. Germline values: CDR1 SGHNT, CDR2 YYREEE (reference sequence). CDR3 nucleotide sequence: TGTGCCAGCAGCCCGGCGGGACAGGGGACCGATACGCAGTATTTT. Protein product: CASSPAGQGTDTQYF.

The rearrangement uses TRBV7-2 and TRBJ2-7; 7 bases line up with TRBD2. J lost 1 base, V lost 4 bases, and 13 bases had no gene match. The CDR3 spans 17 residues. CDR1 SGHTA and CDR2 FQGNSA come from the germline V gene. Here the CDR3 reads CASSSWGRERSSYEQYF. Written as DNA, the CDR3 is TGTGCCAGCAGCTCCTGGGGGAGGGAGCGGTCTTCCTACGAGCAGTACTTC. The full variable domain, its missing parts supplied by reference TRBV7-2 and TRBJ2-7, is GAGVSQSPSNKVTEKGKDVELRCDPISGHTALYWYRQSLGQGLEFLIYFQGNSAPDKSGLPSDRFSAERTGGSVSTLTIQRTQQEDSAVYLCASSSWGRERSSYEQYFGPGTRLTVT.

The chain recombines TRBV15 with TRBJ1-1, with 7 bases that match TRBD1. Germline V gene lookup returns CDR1 LNHNV and CDR2 YYDKDF (reference sequence). J was trimmed by 1 base and V by 2 bases; bases with no gene match: 1. The CDR3 extends over 14 amino acids. Here the CDR3 reads CATSRYRGNTEAFF. DNA for the CDR3: TGTGCCACCAGCAGATACAGGGGGAACACTGAAGCTTTCTTT.